These T cell receptor beta chains were read from a single sample in a study of early T cells in non-severe SARS-CoV-2 infection. Via MiXCR, TCRdb re-called the 5' RACE reads, giving one row per CDR3 protein. The profile shows tens of thousands of distinct CDR3 sequences, 5.6% of them singletons. The sample consisted of whole blood. The receptors stem from an adult who was a healthcare worker with PCR-confirmed SARS-CoV-2 infection or an uninfected control (not recorded which). The CDR3 runs from the conserved cysteine through the conserved F or W. Each record gives: CDR3 DNA, CDR3 protein, clone size, J gene, V gene, D gene. D genes are given only for firm matches. Size is omitted from some rows. Given values are once, few, many or a class for expanded clones.

CDR3 DNA: TGCAGTGCTAGAGTCCCGGGGCTCACTAATTCACCCCTCCACTTT; CDR3 protein: CSARVPGLTNSPLHF; clone size: many; J gene: TRBJ1-6; V gene: TRBV20-1; D gene: -
CDR3 DNA: TGCAGTGCTAGAGGAGACAGGGATCACGAGCAGTACTTC; CDR3 protein: CSARGDRDHEQYF; clone size: many; J gene: TRBJ2-7; V gene: TRBV20-1; D gene: TRBD1
CDR3 DNA: TGTGCCAGCTCACCCCTCCAACTAGCGGGAGCCTACAATGAGCAGTTCTTC; CDR3 protein: CASSPLQLAGAYNEQFF; clone size: many; J gene: TRBJ2-1; V gene: TRBV18; D gene: TRBD2
CDR3 DNA: TGTGCCAGCAGCTTAGACAGGGGCACAGATACGCAGTATTTT; CDR3 protein: CASSLDRGTDTQYF; clone size: many; J gene: TRBJ2-3; V gene: TRBV7-9; D gene: -
CDR3 DNA: TGCGCCAGCAGCTCCGGAGCGGGGACCTACGAGCAGTACTTC; CDR3 protein: CASSSGAGTYEQYF; clone size: many; J gene: TRBJ2-7; V gene: TRBV5-1; D gene: TRBD2
CDR3 DNA: TGTGCCAGCAGCTCCGAAGGACTAGCGGTGCAAGAGACCCAGTACTTC; CDR3 protein: CASSSEGLAVQETQYF; clone size: many; J gene: TRBJ2-5; V gene: TRBV7-9; D gene: TRBD2
CDR3 DNA: TGTGCCAGCAGTGAACAGGGCAGGGTGAAAGAGACCCAGTACTTC; CDR3 protein: CASSEQGRVKETQYF; clone size: -; J gene: TRBJ2-5; V gene: TRBV25-1; D gene: -
CDR3 DNA: TGTGCCAGCAGCCCCCGACAGGGTAACCCTCAAGAGACCCAGTACTTC; CDR3 protein: CASSPRQGNPQETQYF; clone size: -; J gene: TRBJ2-5; V gene: TRBV7-9; D gene: TRBD1
CDR3 DNA: TGTGCCAGCGACCCCCCCCAGGGGTACACCGAGGAGCTGTTTTTT; CDR3 protein: CASDPPQGYTEELFF; clone size: -; J gene: TRBJ2-2; V gene: TRBV2; D gene: -
CDR3 DNA: TGTGCCAGTAACCTGGGCCTGAACACTGAAGCTTTCTTT; CDR3 protein: CASNLGLNTEAFF; clone size: many; J gene: TRBJ1-1; V gene: TRBV18; D gene: -
CDR3 DNA: TGTGCCAGCACCCGGGGAGAAGGTGACAATCAGCCCCAGCATTTT; CDR3 protein: CASTRGEGDNQPQHF; clone size: many; J gene: TRBJ1-5; V gene: TRBV19; D gene: -
CDR3 DNA: TGTGCCAGCAGCCCCCGCAGGGGGTTATCTTTTTCCTCTGGAAACACCATATATTTT; CDR3 protein: CASSPRRGLSFSSGNTIYF; clone size: many; J gene: TRBJ1-3; V gene: TRBV7-2; D gene: TRBD1
CDR3 DNA: TGTGCCAGCAGCCGCTCGGGCGGGGGTTCGACCGGGGAGCTGTTTTTT; CDR3 protein: CASSRSGGGSTGELFF; clone size: few; J gene: TRBJ2-2; V gene: TRBV6-5; D gene: TRBD2
CDR3 DNA: TGTGCCAGCAGTCCTGGGGGCCGGGACAGGGCCTACGAGCAGTACTTC; CDR3 protein: CASSPGGRDRAYEQYF; clone size: few; J gene: TRBJ2-7; V gene: TRBV6-6; D gene: TRBD1
CDR3 DNA: TGTGCCAGCAGTTTATTACAGGGGGCGCACTATAATTCACCCCTCCACTTT; CDR3 protein: CASSLLQGAHYNSPLHF; clone size: many; J gene: TRBJ1-6; V gene: TRBV27; D gene: TRBD1
CDR3 DNA: TGCGCCAGCAGCTCGGGCCCGGGACAGGGGAATTCACCCCTCCACTTT; CDR3 protein: CASSSGPGQGNSPLHF; clone size: many; J gene: TRBJ1-6; V gene: TRBV5-1; D gene: TRBD1
CDR3 DNA: TGCAGTGCTAGAGGCCCAGCGGGGGCATGGGAGCAGTACTTC; CDR3 protein: CSARGPAGAWEQYF; clone size: -; J gene: TRBJ2-7; V gene: TRBV20-1; D gene: TRBD2